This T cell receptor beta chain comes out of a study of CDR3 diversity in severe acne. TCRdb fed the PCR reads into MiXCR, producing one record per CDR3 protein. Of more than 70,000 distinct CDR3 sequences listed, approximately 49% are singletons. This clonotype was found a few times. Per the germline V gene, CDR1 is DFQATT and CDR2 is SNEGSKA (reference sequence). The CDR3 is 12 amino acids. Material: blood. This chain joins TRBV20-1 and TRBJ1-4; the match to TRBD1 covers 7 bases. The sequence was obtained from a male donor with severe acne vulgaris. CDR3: CSLGDSNEKLFF. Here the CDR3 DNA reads TGCAGCTTGGGGGACAGCAATGAAAAACTGTTTTTT.